The present T cell receptor beta chain was sequenced within a study of OX40 agonist ivuxolimab in advanced cancers. Study conclusions and caveats: Individuals who were partial responders at 0.1-3.0 mg/kg had clonal expansion that ranked among the lowest. Clonal expansion from baseline to week 6 occurred in both CD4+ and CD8+ T cells.

This clone has only one observation. Its antigen is not known. Profiled with immunoSEQ multiplex PCR; TCRdb holds only in-frame clones, not every one. The sample records about 80,000 clones, nearly 95% being singletons. V trimming: 8 bases; J trimming: 1 base; junction bases outside the gene matches: 7. The CDR3 extends over 16 amino acids. Germline CDR1 reads ENHRY; CDR2 reads SYGVKD. The source was CD4+ or CD8+ T cells sorted from blood, collected in a trial of the OX40 agonist ivuxolimab. This TCR came from an adult with an advanced solid tumor such as melanoma, head and neck, liver or kidney cancer. The chain employs TRBV10-3 and TRBJ2-1; TRBD1 aligns across 11 bases. The chain's CDR3 is CAIQADRGLSYNEQFF. The CDR3 DNA sequence: TGTGCCATCCAGGCGGACAGGGGGCTTTCCTACAATGAGCAGTTCTTC.